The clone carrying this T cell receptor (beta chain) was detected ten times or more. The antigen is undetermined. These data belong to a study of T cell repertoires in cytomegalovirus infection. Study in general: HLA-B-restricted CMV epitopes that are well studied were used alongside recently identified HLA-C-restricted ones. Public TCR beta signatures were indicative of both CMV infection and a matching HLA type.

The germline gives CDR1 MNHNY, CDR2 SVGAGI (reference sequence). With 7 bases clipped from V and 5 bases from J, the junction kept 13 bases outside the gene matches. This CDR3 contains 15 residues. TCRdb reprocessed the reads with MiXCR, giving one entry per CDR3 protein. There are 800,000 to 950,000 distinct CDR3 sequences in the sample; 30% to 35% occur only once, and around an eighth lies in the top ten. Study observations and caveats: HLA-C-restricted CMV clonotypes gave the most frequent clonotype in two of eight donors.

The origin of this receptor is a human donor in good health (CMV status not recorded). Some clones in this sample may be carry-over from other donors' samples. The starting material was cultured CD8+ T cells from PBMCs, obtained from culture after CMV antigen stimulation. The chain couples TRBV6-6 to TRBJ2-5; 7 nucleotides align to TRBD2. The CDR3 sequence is CASTPGRGGRETQYF. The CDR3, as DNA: TGTGCCAGCACCCCCGGTAGGGGAGGGAGGGAGACCCAGTACTTC.